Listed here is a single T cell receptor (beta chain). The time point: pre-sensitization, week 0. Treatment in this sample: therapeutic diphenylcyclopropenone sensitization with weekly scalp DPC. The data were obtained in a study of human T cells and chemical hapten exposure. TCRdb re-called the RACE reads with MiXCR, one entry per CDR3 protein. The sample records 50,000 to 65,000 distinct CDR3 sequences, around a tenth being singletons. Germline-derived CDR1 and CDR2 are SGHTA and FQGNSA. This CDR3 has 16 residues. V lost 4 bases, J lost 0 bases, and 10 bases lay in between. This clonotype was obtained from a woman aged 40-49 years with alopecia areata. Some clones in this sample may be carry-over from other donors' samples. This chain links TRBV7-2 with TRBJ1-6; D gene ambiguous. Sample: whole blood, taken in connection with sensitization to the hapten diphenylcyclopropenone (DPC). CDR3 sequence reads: CASSWGASSYNSPLHF. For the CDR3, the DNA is TGTGCCAGCAGCTGGGGAGCGAGCTCCTATAATTCACCCCTCCACTTT.